This TCR beta chain came from a study of T cells expressing NK-cell markers. The CDR3 covers 13 residues. Germline V CDR1 and CDR2: MNHEY, SVGEGT. No DNA is given; TCRdb re-called the 5' RACE reads and lists each CDR3 protein once. The sample data list 350,000 to 500,000 distinct CDR3 sequences. The receptor was isolated from a woman aged 18-69 years in good health. The chain employs TRBV6-2 or TRBV6-3 and TRBJ2-2; TCRdb picks TRBD1, but there is no DNA to check that call. The sample consisted of blood T cells: a sorted CD56 or NKG2C T cell subset, CD4+ or CD8+ T cells, or bulk PBMC T cells (not recorded which). The CDR3 sequence: CASRAGPTGELFF.